Each of the 27 T cell receptor beta chains below was sequenced from the same sample in a study of shared clonotypes between healthy human individuals. TCRdb keeps only in-frame clones here, not all; method: immunoSEQ multiplex PCR. In the table there are around 1.9 million clones, approximately 92% of which are singletons. Only CD45RO-negative cells positively selected for CCR7 counted as naive CD8 cells, so terminally differentiated effector memory CD45RA+ cells were excluded. Material for sequencing was naive CD8+ T cells from PBMCs. Receptors originate from a man between 18 and 35 years old in good health. Some clones in this sample may be carry-over from other donors' samples.

The chain is built from TRBV6-7 and TRBJ1-5, with a weak D call TRBD1 (5 bases). TRBV6-7 is classed as an ORF, of uncertain function. CDR3 length equals 14 residues. Trimming pared 4 bases from V and 4 bases from J, leaving 11 bases between. CDR3 in DNA: TGTGCCAGCAGTTCTCCTGACAGAAATCAGCCCCAGCATTTT. It is translated as CASSSPDRNQPQHF.

This clone was seen a single time. This chain uses TRBV2 with TRBJ2-3; 9 nucleotides match TRBD1. Germline CDR1 reads SNHLY; CDR2 reads FYNNEI. The CDR3 is 14 amino acids. The trim removed 7 bases at V and 2 bases at J, leaving 4 bases unmatched. CDR3 residues: CASMGTGSTDTQYF. The DNA for the CDR3 is TGTGCCAGCATGGGGACAGGGTCCACAGATACGCAGTATTTT.

Regarding this clone: At the DNA level, this CDR3 is encoded by other sequences in the same sample as well. The chain links TRBV28 to TRBJ2-1; no clear D gene. CDR3 size: 11 residues. The germline CDR1 and CDR2 sequences are MDHEN and SYDVKM. The V and J ends lost 3 bases and 9 bases respectively, with 6 bases between them. This chain's CDR3 is CASSFVGEQFF. CDR3 bases: TGTGCCAGCAGTTTTGTAGGTGAGCAGTTCTTC.

V is TRBV6-5 and J is TRBJ2-1; D is undetermined. The CDR3 runs 14 residues. V lost 5 bases and J 5 bases, leaving 13 bases between the germline ends. Germline lookup yields CDR1 MNHEY and CDR2 SVGAGI. Here the CDR3 DNA reads TGTGCCAGCAGTGCCACCATGGGTAACAATGAGCAGTTCTTC. Translated, it gives CASSATMGNNEQFF.

The chain employs TRBV13 and TRBJ2-1, with 10 nucleotides matching TRBD2. The CDR3 has 14 amino acids. V shed 8 bases and J 4 bases; nucleotides not matched to a gene: 5. Germline CDR1 is PRHDT and CDR2 is FYEKMQ (reference sequence). The CDR3 DNA reads TGTGCCAGCCGTGCGACTAGCGGGTACAATGAGCAGTTCTTC. This encodes CASRATSGYNEQFF.

This clone appeared once. The chain is built from TRBV19 and TRBJ1-1, with D unclear. The CDR3 length is 14 residues. Trimming shortened V by 4 bases and J by 0 bases, and 9 bases separated the two germline ends. The germline V gene encodes CDR1 LNHDA and CDR2 SQIVND (reference sequence). CDR3 amino acids: CASSTEFMNTEAFF. CDR3 bases: TGTGCCAGTAGTACAGAGTTCATGAACACTGAAGCTTTCTTT.

The gene calls are TRBV7-9 and TRBJ1-2; D not certain. The CDR3 spans 12 residues. The germline V gene encodes CDR1 SEHNR and CDR2 FQNEAQ (reference sequence). V dropped 4 bases and J dropped 2 bases, with 5 bases sitting between them. Here the CDR3 reads CASSSENYGYTF. CDR3 DNA sequence: TGTGCCAGCAGCTCAGAGAACTATGGCTACACCTTC.

The chain has TRBV5-4 and TRBJ2-7, with 7 bases aligning to TRBD2. CDR3 length: 13 residues. Losses at the gene ends were 4 bases for V and 3 bases for J; bases not matched to a gene: 4. Germline V gives CDR1 SGHNT, CDR2 YYREEE (reference sequence). CDR3 protein: CASSLGDYYEQYF. In nucleotides, the CDR3 is TGTGCCAGCAGCCTAGGGGACTACTACGAGCAGTACTTC.

V usage is TRBV27 and J usage is TRBJ2-7, with 11 bases fitting TRBD2. Germline trimming cut 5 bases from V and 5 bases from J; bases unmatched to any gene: 8. Germline assignment: CDR1 MNHEY and CDR2 SMNVEV (reference sequence). This CDR3 comprises 15 residues. The CDR3 is CASSALAGVVNEQYF. The CDR3 nucleotides are TGTGCCAGCAGTGCACTAGCGGGAGTCGTCAACGAGCAGTACTTC.

The chain joins TRBV5-6 to TRBJ2-3; 7 nucleotides align to TRBD2. This CDR3 has 15 residues. CDR1 is SGHDT, CDR2 YYEEEE, per germline. J was trimmed by 2 bases and V by 2 bases; bases with no gene match: 5. The CDR3 loop reads CASSFGLAATDTQYF. The DNA for the CDR3 is TGTGCCAGCAGCTTCGGGCTAGCGGCCACAGATACGCAGTATTTT.

V is TRBV16 and J is TRBJ1-1; 9 bases match TRBD1. Germline CDR1 reads KGHSY; CDR2 reads FQNENV. The V segment lost 0 bases and the J segment 3 bases; nucleotides outside the gene matches: 8. This CDR3 has 17 residues. CDR3 residues: CASSQSIGQGSHTEAFF. The DNA for the CDR3 is TGTGCCAGCAGCCAATCTATAGGACAGGGGTCGCACACTGAAGCTTTCTTT.

A note on this clone: The same CDR3 also results from other DNA sequences found in this sample. The chain employs TRBV29-1 and TRBJ2-7; D ambiguous. This CDR3 spans 12 amino acids. The V end was cut by 3 bases, the J end by 3 bases, with 9 bases between. CDR1 and CDR2 (germline): SQVTM, ANQGSEA. This CDR3 is CSVEAGNYEQYF. CDR3 bases: TGCAGCGTTGAGGCCGGAAACTACGAGCAGTACTTC.

This clone appeared a single time. V usage is TRBV5-1 and J usage is TRBJ2-1; TRBD2 matches 11 bases. CDR1 SGHRS and CDR2 YFSETQ come from the germline V gene. CDR3 length: 15 residues. V trimming: 4 bases; J trimming: 10 bases; junction bases outside the gene matches: 10. DNA for the CDR3: TGCGCCAGCAGCCCATTACTAGCGGGAGCGCGAGAGCAGTTCTTC. Amino acids: CASSPLLAGAREQFF. The variable domain in full, completed from reference TRBV5-1 and TRBJ2-1, reads KAGVTQTPRYLIKTRGQQVTLSCSPISGHRSVSWYQQTPGQGLQFLFEYFSETQRNKGNFPGRFSGRQFSNSRSEMNVSTLELGDSALYLCASSPLLAGAREQFFGPGTRLTVL.

The chain carries TRBV27 and TRBJ2-7; D is undetermined. The CDR3 is 13 amino acids. V was clipped by 4 bases and J by 2 bases, with 9 bases between them. CDR1 is MNHEY, CDR2 SMNVEV, per germline (reference sequence). The CDR3 here is CASSSPRTYEQYF. DNA for the CDR3: TGTGCCAGCAGTTCACCAAGGACCTACGAGCAGTACTTC.

This clone was seen a handful of times. Distinct nucleotide sequences in the sample also encode this CDR3. Here the CDR3 reads CASSPSGGQPQHF. The CDR3 bases are TGTGCCAGCTCACCATCGGGTGGTCAGCCCCAGCATTTT. This sequence joins TRBV18 and TRBJ1-5, with D uncertain. V lost 2 bases to trimming and J lost 6 bases, with 8 bases between them. This CDR3 contains 13 residues. Germline V CDR1 and CDR2: KGHSH, LQKENI.

In its sample, this clone was seen once. This chain joins TRBV29-1 and TRBJ1-4; no firm D call. CDR3 length: 13 amino acids. Looked up from germline, CDR1 is SQVTM and CDR2 is ANQGSEA. Trimming removed 7 bases from V and 8 bases from J, with 17 bases in between. CDR3 nucleotide sequence: TGCAGCGCCTTCGAGCCCCTAGAGGAAAAACTGTTTTTT. Translated, it gives CSAFEPLEEKLFF.

V usage is TRBV18 and J usage is TRBJ2-1; the D gene is possibly TRBD1 (6 bases). The CDR3 runs to 15 residues. CDR1 and CDR2 from the germline V gene are KGHSH and LQKENI. With 1 base removed from V and 8 bases from J, the gap between germline ends came to 15 bases. CDR3: CASSPRMAGAHEQFF. The CDR3 DNA sequence: TGTGCCAGCTCACCACGAATGGCAGGGGCGCATGAGCAGTTCTTC. The full variable domain, rest sourced from reference TRBV18 and TRBJ2-1, is NAGVMQNPRHLVRRRGQEARLRCSPMKGHSHVYWYRQLPEEGLKFMVYLQKENIIDESGMPKERFSAEFPKEGPSILRIQQVVRGDSAAYFCASSPRMAGAHEQFFGPGTRLTVL.

This chain uses TRBV29-1 with TRBJ2-5, with D perhaps TRBD2 (6 bases). The tail of the sequence fits TRBJ2-7 better, so the J call may be wrong. CDR1 and CDR2 from the germline V gene are SQVTM and ANQGSEA. There are 14 residues in the CDR3. CDR3 bases: TGCAGCGTTGAGAAGGTGGGGGGTCCCTACGAGCAGTACTTC. Its translation is CSVEKVGGPYEQYF.

The chain uses TRBV11-2 and TRBJ1-1; 10 bases are a match to TRBD1. The V segment lost 8 bases and the J segment 7 bases; nucleotides outside the gene matches: 7. This CDR3 spans 13 amino acids. The germline V gene encodes CDR1 SGHAT and CDR2 FQNNGV. CDR3 nucleotides: TGTGCCAGCCGCCTGGGACAGGGGTATGAAGCTTTCTTT. Its translation: CASRLGQGYEAFF.

Note on this clone: The same CDR3 is also encoded by other DNA sequences in this sample. This CDR3 reads CASSQDRGYNQPQHF. The DNA for the CDR3 is TGCGCCAGCAGCCAAGATCGCGGTTACAATCAGCCCCAGCATTTT. The V and J genes are TRBV4-1 and TRBJ1-5, with D uncertain. V lost 0 bases to trimming and J lost 3 bases, with 9 bases between them. This CDR3 has 15 amino acids. Per germline, CDR1 MGHRA and CDR2 YSYEKL.

The chain combines TRBV13 with TRBJ2-1, with 7 nucleotides matching TRBD1. In germline, CDR1 is PRHDT, CDR2 FYEKMQ (reference sequence). V gave up 4 bases and J gave up 8 bases; unmatched junction bases: 14. The CDR3 consists of 16 residues. CDR3 bases: TGTGCCAGCAGCTCACATGACAGGGTCGGGATATATGAGCAGTTCTTC. This codes for CASSSHDRVGIYEQFF. Drawing the rest from reference TRBV13 and TRBJ2-1, the complete variable domain is AAGVIQSPRHLIKEKRETATLKCYPIPRHDTVYWYQQGPGQDPQFLISFYEKMQSDKGSIPDRFSAQQFSDYHSELNMSSLELGDSALYFCASSSHDRVGIYEQFFGPGTRLTVL.

The chain is built from TRBV27 and TRBJ2-1; TRBD2 matches at 8 bases. The CDR3 has 15 residues. The trim removed 4 bases at V and 8 bases at J, leaving 10 bases unmatched. CDR1 and CDR2 (germline): MNHEY, SMNVEV (reference sequence). CDR3 DNA sequence: TGTGCCAGCAGTTCCAGCGGACTAGCCCTCTATGAGCAGTTCTTC. Protein product: CASSSSGLALYEQFF.

This clone was counted a single time. The CDR3 loop is CASSLVTSLNYNEQFF. As DNA, the CDR3 is TGTGCCAGCAGCTTGGTAACTAGCCTGAACTACAATGAGCAGTTCTTC. The chain couples TRBV5-6 to TRBJ2-1; a possible D gene is TRBD2 (6 bases). Trimming stripped 0 bases from V and 3 bases from J, with 13 bases between. CDR3 size: 16 residues. Germline CDR1 is SGHDT and CDR2 is YYEEEE.

The J gene is TRBJ2-1, the V gene TRBV19; TRBD2 matches 9 bases. The CDR3 is 14 residues long. Germline V gives CDR1 LNHDA, CDR2 SQIVND (reference sequence). J was trimmed by 8 bases and V by 3 bases; bases with no gene match: 5. The chain's CDR3 is CASSIKGGRDEQFF. CDR3 DNA sequence: TGTGCCAGTAGTATCAAGGGCGGGAGGGATGAGCAGTTCTTC.

This clone was found a few times. V and J are TRBV7-9 and TRBJ1-2; D is uncertain. V lost 5 bases and J lost 3, with 13 bases in between. The CDR3 consists of 14 residues. Germline-derived CDR1 and CDR2 are SEHNR and FQNEAQ (reference sequence). CDR3 DNA: TGTGCCAGCAGCCGCGGACCGATACACTATGGCTACACCTTC. This codes for CASSRGPIHYGYTF.

This rearrangement joins TRBV5-1 to TRBJ2-7; D tentatively fits TRBD1 or TRBD2 (6 bases each). V lost 1 base, J lost 6 bases, and 17 bases lay in between. Germline CDR1 reads SGHRS; CDR2 reads YFSETQ. CDR3 length: 15 residues. This CDR3 reads CASSLSWGAPGEQYF. CDR3 DNA: TGCGCCAGCAGCTTGTCGTGGGGGGCGCCTGGCGAGCAGTACTTC.

V gene TRBV19 combines with J gene TRBJ2-2; D may be TRBD1 (5 bases). Per the germline V gene, CDR1 is LNHDA and CDR2 is SQIVND (reference sequence). CDR3 length: 12 residues. Trimming took 10 bases from V and 5 from J, leaving 11 bases between them. The chain's CDR3 is CATLGPTGELFF. CDR3 sequence (DNA): TGTGCCACCCTGGGGCCGACCGGGGAGCTGTTTTTT.